This T cell receptor (beta chain) originates from a study of blood T cell repertoires in COVID-19 (dated by TCRdb to about 2020). Background for the entire study: Samples covering the acute and convalescent phases of COVID-19 were provided by collaborators in the United States, Italy and Spain. The material from the prospective study consisted of cDNA or gDNA derived from T cells, B-cell-depleted T cells, or PBMCs. The repertoires were made available in a free public database intended to serve as a resource for research on the immune response to SARS-CoV-2. Samples were obtained from the ongoing ImmuneRACE study (first 160 participants) and from 1,254 subjects provided by 6 global collaborators. Sample metadata almost always included a de-identified subject ID, COVID-19 status, age in years and sex. Where available, HLA class I and class II types were obtained from metadata supplied by the sample provider rather than from assay-based typing. Deeply sampled blood TCRbeta repertoires from subjects exposed to, actively infected with, or recovered from COVID-19 were included in the dataset.

Whole blood was collected in K2EDTA tubes by collaborating institutions according to the institutions' own protocols. For TCRbeta analysis, collaborators shipped samples in one of three forms: frozen whole blood, isolated PBMCs, or DNA extracted from either of those sample types. General findings and caveats noted by the study authors: The amount of clinical and demographic metadata varied by source and participant and was provided uncurated.

With regard to this clone: Its antigen has not been determined. No much larger clonotype is one base removed from it; base qualities were not supplied.

TCRbeta CDR3 regions were amplified from genomic DNA by means of the immunoSEQ Assay, a bias-controlled multiplex PCR. In the original analysis: Nucleated cell counts per sample were estimated from amplification of reference gene primers within the assay. To quantify the absolute abundance of each unique TCRbeta CDR3 rearrangement, sequence reads were collapsed and filtered. For each sample, productive Simpson clonality was calculated as the square root of Simpson's diversity index over productive rearrangements. TCRdb took over this immuneACCESS table, retaining in-frame rearrangements with V and J assigned. Such tables are incomplete; in checked studies, under half of the missing clones stem from an unresolved V gene, and the remainder is unexplained. V and J calls and clone size come straight from that table; D and trimming were deduced from the DNA. The sample table shows over 120,000 clones, and nearly 90% are seen once. The ten biggest clones cover 1.5% to 2% of the sample.

From cysteine to phenylalanine, the CDR3 is 14 amino acids long. Here the CDR3 DNA is all that survives: 42 bases in frame from base 1. Unmatched junction bases come to 4, with V trimmed by 7 bases and J by 2 bases. CDR1 and CDR2 (SGHRS, YFSETQ) derive from the germline V gene. This sequence originates from a man in his 70s with acute or convalescent COVID-19. The receptor chain draws on TRBV5-1 and TRBJ2-1; 9 middle bases align to TRBD2. Sequencing input: peripheral blood. The sequenced DNA is TGCGCCAGCTCAGCGGGAGGTCCCTACAATGAGCAGTTCTTC. This translates into CASSAGGPYNEQFF.